Each of the 3 T cell receptor beta chains below was sequenced from the same sample in a study of blood T cells in healthy people across ages. Then a second PCR, running roughly 7 to 11 cycles, was carried out with a sample-barcoded 5' primer and a J-beta primer mix. A single record per CDR3 protein comes from TCRdb applying MiXCR to the 5' RACE reads. The data contain 700,000 or so distinct CDR3 sequences, 22% of them seen just once; the ten biggest clones take up 22%. Sequencing was carried out using blood. The receptor source for this set is a man aged 70-80 years in good health.

The V call is TRBV20-1, the J call TRBJ2-1, with a weak D call TRBD2 (6 bases). The V end lost 8 bases, the J end lost 7 bases, and 21 bases lay between the germline ends. Germline-derived CDR1 and CDR2 are DFQATT and SNEGSKA (reference sequence). This CDR3 comprises 14 residues. This CDR3 reads CSSRLAGPLNEQFF. In DNA form, the CDR3 reads TGCAGTTCACGGCTTGCGGGGCCTCTAAATGAGCAGTTCTTC.

The chain joins TRBV7-9 to TRBJ1-1; perhaps TRBD1 as D (5 bases). The CDR3 extends over 12 amino acids. V gave up 4 bases and J gave up 7 bases, with 10 bases separating them. Germline loops: CDR1 SEHNR, CDR2 FQNEAQ (reference sequence). This CDR3 is CASSYQGFEAFF. DNA of the CDR3: TGTGCCAGCAGCTACCAGGGTTTTGAAGCTTTCTTT.

This clonotype was counted only a few times. The rearrangement links TRBV5-6 to TRBJ2-3; perhaps TRBD1 as D (6 bases). Trimming cost V 0 bases and J 2 bases, with 10 bases left between them. The CDR3 has 15 residues. CDR1 is SGHDT and CDR2 is YYEEEE in the germline V gene. CDR3 sequence reads: CASSLATGDTDTQYF. The CDR3 bases are TGTGCCAGCAGCTTGGCGACAGGAGACACAGATACGCAGTATTTT. The whole variable domain, remainder taken from reference TRBV5-6 and TRBJ2-3, is DAGVTQSPTHLIKTRGQQVTLRCSPKSGHDTVSWYQQALGQGPQFIFQYYEEEERQRGNFPDRFSGHQFPNYSSELNVNALLLGDSALYLCASSLATGDTDTQYFGPGTRLTVL.